The 5 T cell receptor beta chains below were found in one sample sequenced in a study of control samples from healthy donors and cancer patients. This table comes from immunoSEQ multiplex PCR, and its TCRdb copy is limited to in-frame clones, with some not included. The table shows 170,000 or so clones, with 80% to 95% occurring only once. Sequencing input: blood. The receptors shown here come from a woman between 40 and 50 years old in good health.

The chain recombines TRBV18 with TRBJ1-1; the match to TRBD1 covers 7 bases. Germline V gives CDR1 KGHSH, CDR2 LQKENI. The CDR3 runs to 15 residues. V lost 4 bases, J lost 2 bases, and 7 bases stayed unmatched. CDR3 in amino acids: CASSLRQGPNTEAFF. CDR3 nucleotide sequence: TGTGCCAGCTCACTAAGACAGGGACCTAACACTGAAGCTTTCTTT.

This chain links TRBV6-1 with TRBJ1-2, with 8 bases fitting TRBD1. This CDR3 comprises 16 residues. Trimming removed 0 bases from V and 6 bases from J; junction bases left unmatched: 9. The V gene's germline CDR1 is MNHNS and CDR2 SASEGT. CDR3 coding DNA: TGTGCCAGCAGTGAAGCCGAGAGGACAGGGTACAATGGCTACACCTTC. Translation gives CASSEAERTGYNGYTF.

The V call is TRBV3-1 (or the pseudogene TRBV3-2), the J call TRBJ2-1; 7 nucleotides agree with TRBD1. The germline gives CDR1 LGHDT, CDR2 YNNKEL (reference sequence). V trimming: 4 bases; J trimming: 1 base; junction bases outside the gene matches: 4. The CDR3 is made up of 15 amino acids. The DNA of the CDR3 is TGTGCCAGCAGCCTAGACAGGGCTTCCTACAATGAGCAGTTCTTC. This codes for CASSLDRASYNEQFF.

The CDR3 region has the DNA TGTGCCAGCAGCGTAAGGACAGGGGGCTCAAGCACTGAAGCTTTCTTT. This encodes CASSVRTGGSSTEAFF. The rearrangement uses TRBV2 and TRBJ1-1, with TRBD1 identical over 11 bases. The J segment lost 4 bases and the V segment lost 6 bases, leaving 10 bases of the junction unmatched. From germline, CDR1 is SNHLY and CDR2 FYNNEI. This CDR3 is built from 16 residues. Drawing the rest from reference TRBV2 and TRBJ1-1, the complete variable domain is EPEVTQTPSHQVTQMGQEVILRCVPISNHLYFYWYRQILGQKVEFLVSFYNNEISEKSEIFDDQFSVERPDGSNFTLKIRSTKLEDSAMYFCASSVRTGGSSTEAFFGQGTRLTVV.

This chain connects TRBV5-1 to TRBJ2-3, with D unclear. The CDR3 is made up of 17 amino acids. Trimming pared 1 base from V and 0 bases from J, leaving 15 bases between. Germline V lookup: CDR1 SGHRS, CDR2 YFSETQ. CDR3 nucleotides: TGCGCCAGCAGCTTGACATTCGGGCGAGATAGCACAGATACGCAGTATTTT. Encoded protein: CASSLTFGRDSTDTQYF.